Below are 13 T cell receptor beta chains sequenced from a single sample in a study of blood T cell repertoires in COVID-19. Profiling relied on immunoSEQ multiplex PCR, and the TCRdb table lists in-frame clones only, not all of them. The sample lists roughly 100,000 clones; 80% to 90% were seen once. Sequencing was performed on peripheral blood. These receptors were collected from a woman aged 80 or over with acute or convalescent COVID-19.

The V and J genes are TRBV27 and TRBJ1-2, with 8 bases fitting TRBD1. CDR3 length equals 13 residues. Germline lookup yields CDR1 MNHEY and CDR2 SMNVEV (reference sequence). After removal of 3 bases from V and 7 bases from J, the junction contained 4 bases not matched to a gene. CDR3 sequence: CASSLGTGAGYTF. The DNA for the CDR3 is TGTGCCAGCAGTTTGGGGACAGGCGCTGGCTACACCTTC.

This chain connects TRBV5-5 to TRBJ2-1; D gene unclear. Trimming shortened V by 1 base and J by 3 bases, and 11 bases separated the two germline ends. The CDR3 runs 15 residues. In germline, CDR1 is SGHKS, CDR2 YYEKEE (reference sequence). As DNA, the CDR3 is TGTGCCAGCAGCTTGAGCTCACCGGTCTACAATGAGCAGTTCTTC. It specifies CASSLSSPVYNEQFF.

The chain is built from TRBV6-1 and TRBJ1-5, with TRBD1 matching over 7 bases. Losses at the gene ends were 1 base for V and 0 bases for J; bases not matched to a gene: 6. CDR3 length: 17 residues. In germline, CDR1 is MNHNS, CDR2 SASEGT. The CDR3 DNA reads TGTGCCAGCAGTGAAGTTAGAAGGGGGCCTAGCAATCAGCCCCAGCATTTT. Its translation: CASSEVRRGPSNQPQHF.

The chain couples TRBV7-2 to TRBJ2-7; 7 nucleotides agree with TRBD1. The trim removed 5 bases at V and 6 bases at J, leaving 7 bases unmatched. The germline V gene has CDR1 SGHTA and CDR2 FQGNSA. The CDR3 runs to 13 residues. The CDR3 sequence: CASSADRVREQYF. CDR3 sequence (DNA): TGTGCCAGCAGCGCCGACAGGGTCCGCGAGCAGTACTTC.

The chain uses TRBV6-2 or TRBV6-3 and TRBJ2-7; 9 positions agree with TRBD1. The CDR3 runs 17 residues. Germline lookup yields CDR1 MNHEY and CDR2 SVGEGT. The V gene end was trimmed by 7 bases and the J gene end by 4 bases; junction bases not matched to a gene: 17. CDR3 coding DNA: TGTGCCAGCAACCCAGTCACAGGGGGCGTCGGTGGTTACGAGCAGTACTTC. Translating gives CASNPVTGGVGGYEQYF.

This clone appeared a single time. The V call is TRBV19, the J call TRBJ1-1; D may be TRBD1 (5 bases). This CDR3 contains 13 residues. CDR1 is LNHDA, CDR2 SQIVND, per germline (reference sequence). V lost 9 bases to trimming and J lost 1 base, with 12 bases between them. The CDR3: CASAGLRNTEAFF. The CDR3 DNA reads TGTGCCAGCGCGGGACTGAGGAACACTGAAGCTTTCTTT.

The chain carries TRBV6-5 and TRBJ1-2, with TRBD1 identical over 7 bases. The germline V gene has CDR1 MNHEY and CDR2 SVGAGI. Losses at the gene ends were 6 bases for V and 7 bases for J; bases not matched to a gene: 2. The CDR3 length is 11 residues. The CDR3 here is CASRAGGGYTF. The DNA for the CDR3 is TGTGCCAGCAGGGCAGGGGGTGGCTACACCTTC.

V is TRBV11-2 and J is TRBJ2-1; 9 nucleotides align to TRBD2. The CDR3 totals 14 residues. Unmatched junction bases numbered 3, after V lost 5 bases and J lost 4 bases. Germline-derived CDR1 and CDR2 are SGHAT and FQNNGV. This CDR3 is CASSSGGSYNEQFF. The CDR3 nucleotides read TGTGCCAGCAGCAGCGGGGGGTCTTACAATGAGCAGTTCTTC.

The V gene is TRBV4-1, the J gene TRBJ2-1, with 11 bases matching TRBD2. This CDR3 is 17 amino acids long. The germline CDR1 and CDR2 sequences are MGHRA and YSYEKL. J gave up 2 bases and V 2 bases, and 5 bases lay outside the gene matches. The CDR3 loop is CASSQPRLAGTYNEQFF. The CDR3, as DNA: TGCGCCAGCAGCCAACCCCGACTAGCGGGGACCTACAATGAGCAGTTCTTC.

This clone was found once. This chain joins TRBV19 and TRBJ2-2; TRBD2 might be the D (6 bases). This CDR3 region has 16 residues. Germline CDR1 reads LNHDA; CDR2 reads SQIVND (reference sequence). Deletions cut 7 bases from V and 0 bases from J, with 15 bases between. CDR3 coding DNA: TGTGCCAGTAAAAACCCCGGGACTCCGAACACCGGGGAGCTGTTTTTT. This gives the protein CASKNPGTPNTGELFF.

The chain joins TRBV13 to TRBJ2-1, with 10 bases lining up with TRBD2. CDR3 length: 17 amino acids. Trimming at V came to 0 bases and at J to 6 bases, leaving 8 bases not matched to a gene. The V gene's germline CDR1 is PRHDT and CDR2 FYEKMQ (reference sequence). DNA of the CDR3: TGTGCCAGCAGCTTAGGTGGTTTGGGACTAGCGCTCAATGAGCAGTTCTTC. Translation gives CASSLGGLGLALNEQFF.

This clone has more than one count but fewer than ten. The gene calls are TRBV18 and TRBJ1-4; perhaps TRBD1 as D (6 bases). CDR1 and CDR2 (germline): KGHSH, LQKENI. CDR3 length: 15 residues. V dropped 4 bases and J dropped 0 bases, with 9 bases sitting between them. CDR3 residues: CASSLTGSTNEKLFF. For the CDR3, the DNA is TGTGCCAGCTCACTTACAGGGTCAACTAATGAAAAACTGTTTTTT. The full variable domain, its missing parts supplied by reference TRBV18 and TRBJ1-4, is NAGVMQNPRHLVRRRGQEARLRCSPMKGHSHVYWYRQLPEEGLKFMVYLQKENIIDESGMPKERFSAEFPKEGPSILRIQQVVRGDSAAYFCASSLTGSTNEKLFFGSGTQLSVL.

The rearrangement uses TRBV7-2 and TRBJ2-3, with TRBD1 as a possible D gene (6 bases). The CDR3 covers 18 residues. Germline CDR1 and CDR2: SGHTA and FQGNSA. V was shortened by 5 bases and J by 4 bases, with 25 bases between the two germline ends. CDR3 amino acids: CASSLHKQGLGIADTQYF. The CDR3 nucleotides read TGTGCCAGCAGCCTACACAAACAGGGCCTAGGTATCGCAGATACGCAGTATTTT.